Following are 5 T cell receptor beta chains from one sample sequenced in a study of T-cell memory formation after mild COVID-19. In TCRdb, the 5' RACE reads were re-called with MiXCR into one record per CDR3 protein. The data hold under 600,000 distinct CDR3 sequences, with about 22% observed a single time. The source material was PBMCs or a T cell subset sorted from them (not recorded which). The receptor set was obtained from an adult woman who had mild COVID-19 (a few samples of this study predate the infection). Cell type and time point are not known.

This clonotype was recorded a few times. The rearrangement links TRBV7-9 to TRBJ2-1; possible D gene TRBD2, 6 bases. This CDR3 region has 16 residues. Trimming cost V 5 bases and J 1 base, with 15 bases left between them. CDR1 and CDR2 (germline): SEHNR, FQNEAQ (reference sequence). The DNA for the CDR3 is TGTGCCAGCAGCCCACTCAGACTAGTTTCCTACAATGAGCAGTTCTTC. Translated, it gives CASSPLRLVSYNEQFF.

This clonotype was seen more than once but under ten times. This chain links TRBV10-3 with TRBJ2-7; D is possibly TRBD2 (6 bases). The CDR3 contains 15 residues. CDR1 is ENHRY, CDR2 SYGVKD, per germline. Trimming took 3 bases from V and 0 from J, leaving 12 bases between them. The DNA of the CDR3 is TGTGCCATCAGTGATACGCGGACTAACTCCTACGAGCAGTACTTC. It yields the protein CAISDTRTNSYEQYF.

The gene calls are TRBV6-2 or TRBV6-3 and TRBJ2-7; 9 bases agree with TRBD2. This CDR3 has 18 amino acids. Germline V gene data show CDR1 as MNHEY and CDR2 as SVGEGT. With V trimmed by 6 bases and J by 0 bases, 15 bases remained unmatched. CDR3 DNA sequence: TGTGCCAGCAGCCAGGCGGGGCTAGCGGGATCGATCTCCTACGAGCAGTACTTC. Protein product: CASSQAGLAGSISYEQYF.

This chain connects TRBV12-3 or TRBV12-4 to TRBJ1-1; no reliable D call. The V end was cut by 6 bases, the J end by 2 bases, with 13 bases between. The CDR3 runs 14 residues. In nucleotides, the CDR3 is TGTGCCAGCAGCCCCCCGGGGTACAACACTGAAGCTTTCTTT. Translation gives CASSPPGYNTEAFF.

The chain employs TRBV7-9 and TRBJ2-3; D ambiguous. Per the germline V gene, CDR1 is SEHNR and CDR2 is FQNEAQ (reference sequence). The V end lost 4 bases, the J end lost 5 bases, and 10 bases lay between the germline ends. This CDR3 region has 13 residues. CDR3 DNA sequence: TGTGCCAGCAGCTCGCTCGGGTTAGATACGCAGTATTTT. Its translation is CASSSLGLDTQYF.